The sequence of this T cell receptor beta chain was determined in a study of cytomegalovirus exposure and HLA in healthy donors. Overall study context: Genotyping showed about 80% of roughly 390 donors falling in the Caucasian-associated ancestry cluster.

About this clone: Its specificity is unknown.

Findings of the study overall: In an earlier analysis, in 620 or so donors, most V segments appeared productive either ~87% or ~30% of the time.

The PCR ran on 60 Vbeta and 13 Jbeta primers. The data were produced by immunoSEQ multiplex PCR, yet TCRdb's version contains in-frame clones alone and is incomplete. The sample includes roughly 150,000 clones, 80% to 85% of them seen just once. This CDR3 region has 16 residues. The germline V gene has CDR1 MNHEY and CDR2 SVGAGI. V lost 0 bases and J 1 base, leaving 9 bases between the germline ends. The clonotype comes from a male donor in good health and CMV-seropositive. The J gene is TRBJ2-2, the V gene TRBV6-5, with D perhaps matching TRBD2 (5 bases). The sample taken for sequencing was PBMCs. This CDR3 is CASSYSMDWNTGELFF. CDR3 DNA sequence: TGTGCCAGCAGTTACTCGATGGACTGGAACACCGGGGAGCTGTTTTTT.